What follows are 21 T cell receptor beta chains derived from one specimen sequenced in a study of PD-1 blockade in classical Hodgkin lymphoma. Time point here: cycle 4 day 1 (C4D1), after 5 to 7 weeks of nivolumab. Every one of the patients relapsed after autologous stem cell transplantation (brentuximab vedotin exposure was variable). Clones were sequenced by immunoSEQ multiplex PCR, and TCRdb holds only the in-frame ones, with some missing. Among about 33,000 clones, under 75% were seen once, and the ten largest hold 3.9%. The sample consisted of peripheral blood mononuclear cells (PBMCs), taken before the fourth cycle of nivolumab. Receptors originate from a human donor with classical Hodgkin lymphoma.

Only a few counts were recorded for this clone. This chain joins TRBV19 and TRBJ1-6; TRBD1 might be the D (6 bases). Trimming removed 2 bases at V and 6 bases at J, with 20 bases between. The CDR3 loop spans 18 amino acids. The germline V gene encodes CDR1 LNHDA and CDR2 SQIVND (reference sequence). The CDR3 DNA is TGTGCCAGTAGTATACTGGGACACCGAAGGGGTCGTAATTCACCCCTCCACTTT. Protein sequence: CASSILGHRRGRNSPLHF.

The sample holds one count of this clone. The chain recombines TRBV18 with TRBJ2-2; D remains unclear. There are 18 residues in the CDR3. Germline loops: CDR1 KGHSH, CDR2 LQKENI. V shed 2 bases and J shed 0 bases, with 16 bases lying between them. The CDR3 coding sequence is TGTGCCAGCTCACCATTAAGGCGGCAGGTAGCGAACACCGGGGAGCTGTTTTTT. This sequence encodes CASSPLRRQVANTGELFF. The full variable domain, completed using reference TRBV18 and TRBJ2-2, is NAGVMQNPRHLVRRRGQEARLRCSPMKGHSHVYWYRQLPEEGLKFMVYLQKENIIDESGMPKERFSAEFPKEGPSILRIQQVVRGDSAAYFCASSPLRRQVANTGELFFGEGSRLTVL.

The count of this clone is one. This chain links TRBV19 with TRBJ2-7; D gene uncertain. V was shortened by 5 bases and J by 2 bases, with 10 bases between the two germline ends. The germline V gene encodes CDR1 LNHDA and CDR2 SQIVND (reference sequence). CDR3 size: 13 residues. CDR3 residues: CASSLDSTYEQYF. For the CDR3, the DNA is TGTGCCAGTAGTCTCGACTCCACCTACGAGCAGTACTTC.

The chain uses TRBV4-3 and TRBJ2-1, with TRBD2 matching over 10 bases. The V segment lost 0 bases and the J segment 2 bases; nucleotides outside the gene matches: 4. The CDR3 totals 17 residues. Germline V gene data show CDR1 as LGHNA and CDR2 as YSLEER. The CDR3 loop reads CASSQDLAGVPYNEQFF. The CDR3 nucleotides are TGCGCCAGCAGCCAAGATCTAGCGGGAGTCCCCTACAATGAGCAGTTCTTC.

The chain recombines TRBV28 with TRBJ1-5, with D possibly being TRBD1 (6 bases). This CDR3 comprises 17 residues. Trimming pared 6 bases from V and 3 bases from J, leaving 21 bases between. The germline gives CDR1 MDHEN, CDR2 SYDVKM. The CDR3 is CASSLSERWGHNQPQHF. The CDR3 DNA sequence: TGTGCCAGCAGCTTAAGCGAACGTTGGGGGCACAATCAGCCCCAGCATTTT.

V usage is TRBV25-1 and J usage is TRBJ2-5, with D perhaps TRBD1 (6 bases). This CDR3 spans 15 amino acids. V was cut by 3 bases and J by 5 bases, with 16 bases left in between. Germline CDR1 and CDR2: MGHDK and SYGVNS. The CDR3 sequence is CASSEDSGGRETQYF. CDR3 DNA sequence: TGTGCCAGCAGTGAGGACAGCGGAGGTAGGGAGACCCAGTACTTC.

V is TRBV4-1 and J is TRBJ2-5; D remains unclear. V was cut by 0 bases and J by 6 bases, with 11 bases left in between. The CDR3 extends over 14 amino acids. Germline V gives CDR1 MGHRA, CDR2 YSYEKL. The CDR3 region is CASSQEDFEKTQYF. The CDR3 DNA sequence: TGCGCCAGCAGCCAAGAAGACTTCGAAAAGACCCAGTACTTC.

The chain recombines TRBV6-5 with TRBJ2-3; TRBD1 matches at 7 bases. CDR1 and CDR2 (germline): MNHEY, SVGAGI. The V segment lost 2 bases and the J segment 7 bases; nucleotides outside the gene matches: 9. The CDR3 runs to 15 residues. The DNA for the CDR3 is TGTGCCAGCAGTTACGAAGGGGGCGCGGTCAATACGCAGTATTTT. This translates into CASSYEGGAVNTQYF.

The chain recombines TRBV5-4 with TRBJ2-5; D perhaps matches TRBD1 (6 bases). This CDR3 is 13 amino acids long. Germline-derived CDR1 and CDR2 are SGHNT and YYREEE (reference sequence). Trimming took 4 bases from V and 2 from J, leaving 9 bases between them. The CDR3 region is CASSLGGQETQYF. The CDR3 DNA sequence: TGTGCCAGCAGCCTAGGGGGACAAGAGACCCAGTACTTC.

This rearrangement joins TRBV11-2 to TRBJ2-5, with D hard to call. Trimming stripped 3 bases from V and 5 bases from J, with 4 bases between. Germline assignment: CDR1 SGHAT and CDR2 FQNNGV. CDR3 length: 11 residues. In nucleotides, the CDR3 is TGTGCCAGCAGCTTTCGTGAGACCCAGTACTTC. Translating it yields CASSFRETQYF.

This clone was seen a few times. The rearrangement uses TRBV15 and TRBJ1-2; D ambiguous. CDR1 LNHNV and CDR2 YYDKDF come from the germline V gene (reference sequence). Trimming cost V 5 bases and J 5 bases, with 21 bases left between them. The CDR3 loop spans 16 amino acids. For the CDR3, the DNA is TGTGCCACCAGCGTCAAACCGAGGAGGCTCGATTATGGCTACACCTTC. Protein product: CATSVKPRRLDYGYTF.

V usage is TRBV15 and J usage is TRBJ2-7; TRBD1 matches 8 bases. CDR3 size: 13 residues. Germline-derived CDR1 and CDR2 are LNHNV and YYDKDF (reference sequence). Trimming at V came to 5 bases and at J to 5 bases, leaving 5 bases not matched to a gene. CDR3 sequence reads: CATSVRQGHEQYF. The CDR3 DNA reads as TGTGCCACCAGCGTGAGACAGGGGCACGAGCAGTACTTC.

This clone was seen only once. The chain employs TRBV18 and TRBJ2-3; unclear D gene. There are 13 residues in the CDR3. The V gene lost 3 bases and the J gene lost 0 bases, with 4 bases spanning the gap. Germline V gene data show CDR1 as KGHSH and CDR2 as LQKENI. The CDR3 sequence: CASSPVSTDTQYF. The CDR3 nucleotides are TGTGCCAGCTCACCGGTAAGCACAGATACGCAGTATTTT.

The V call is TRBV28, the J call TRBJ1-1, with D possibly TRBD1 on 5 matching bases. The CDR3 extends over 16 amino acids. Germline CDR1 and CDR2: MDHEN and SYDVKM. The V end lost 4 bases, the J end lost 6 bases, and 21 bases lay between the germline ends. The CDR3 sequence: CASSWGTLEPNAEAFF. The CDR3 bases are TGTGCCAGCAGTTGGGGGACGCTGGAACCTAACGCTGAAGCTTTCTTT.

Only a few counts were recorded for this clone. The V and J genes are TRBV4-2 and TRBJ1-1; TRBD1 agrees at 9 bases. The CDR3 contains 16 residues. Germline V gene lookup returns CDR1 LGHNA and CDR2 YNFKEQ. The junction had 11 bases not matched to a gene; V was cut back by 2 bases and J by 7 bases. The CDR3 nucleotides are TGTGCCAGCAGCCAACCAGGGGGACAGGGTATTGGTGAAGCTTTCTTT. Translated: CASSQPGGQGIGEAFF.

The chain carries TRBV9 and TRBJ2-7, with TRBD2 matching 7 bases. CDR1 SGDLS and CDR2 YYNGEE come from the germline V gene. J was trimmed by 0 bases and V by 2 bases; bases with no gene match: 2. The CDR3 contains 14 residues. CDR3 sequence (DNA): TGTGCCAGCAGCGTTGGCGGGAGCTCCTACGAGCAGTACTTC. Protein sequence: CASSVGGSSYEQYF.

CDR3: CASSLGRQDTEAFF. CDR3 nucleotides: TGTGCCAGCAGCTTAGGCAGACAGGACACTGAAGCTTTCTTT. The V call is TRBV7-6, the J call TRBJ1-1, with D tentatively TRBD1 (6 bases). The CDR3 contains 14 residues. The V end lost 1 base, the J end lost 3 bases, and 9 bases lay between the germline ends. Per the germline V gene, CDR1 is SGHVS and CDR2 is FNYEAQ.

V gene TRBV5-5 combines with J gene TRBJ2-1; D might be TRBD2 (6 bases). The V end was cut by 2 bases, the J end by 3 bases, with 6 bases between. The CDR3 totals 13 residues. CDR1 and CDR2 (germline): SGHKS, YYEKEE (reference sequence). CDR3 nucleotides: TGTGCCAGCAGCTTCGGGAGCTACAATGAGCAGTTCTTC. It specifies CASSFGSYNEQFF.

CDR3 residues: CATSREGHSGANVLTF. The CDR3 DNA follows: TGTGCCACCAGCAGGGAAGGCCACTCTGGGGCCAACGTCCTGACTTTC. V usage is TRBV15 and J usage is TRBJ2-6; D call uncertain. Per the germline V gene, CDR1 is LNHNV and CDR2 is YYDKDF (reference sequence). V was trimmed by 3 bases and J by 0 bases, leaving 9 bases between them. There are 16 residues in the CDR3.

This clone appeared a few times. The V and J genes are TRBV7-9 and TRBJ1-1; weak D call: TRBD1 (6 bases). V lost 2 bases, J lost 5 bases, and 9 bases lay in between. This CDR3 is built from 13 residues. Germline CDR1 SEHNR, CDR2 FQNEAQ (reference sequence). The CDR3 sequence is CASSLQGQTEAFF. The CDR3 DNA sequence: TGTGCCAGCAGCTTACAGGGACAAACTGAAGCTTTCTTT.

This chain joins TRBV5-1 and TRBJ2-1, with 9 positions matching TRBD2. Germline V CDR1 and CDR2: SGHRS, YFSETQ. The CDR3 contains 16 residues. V lost 4 bases and J lost 1; bases outside the gene matches: 6. The CDR3 bases are TGCGCCAGCAGCCCAGCGGGGGGCCGGTCCTACAATGAGCAGTTCTTC. Translation gives CASSPAGGRSYNEQFF.